One and the same sample provided the 3 T cell receptor beta chains below, sequenced in a study of somatic mutations in cytotoxic T cells in rheumatoid arthritis. Profiling relied on immunoSEQ multiplex PCR, and the TCRdb table lists in-frame clones only, not all of them. The table shows under 5,500 clones, with around 72% occurring only once. Sequencing was done on a sample of CD8+ T cells sorted from blood. All receptors derive from a man between 65 and 80 years old with rheumatoid arthritis.

This chain connects TRBV14 to TRBJ1-2; D is uncertain. The germline V gene encodes CDR1 SGHDN and CDR2 FVKESK. Trimming cost V 1 base and J 10 bases, with 13 bases left between them. The length of the CDR3 is 13 residues. The CDR3: CASSQGGIRTYTF. The CDR3 DNA reads as TGTGCCAGCAGCCAAGGAGGGATCCGAACCTACACCTTC. Full variable domain (outside the CDR3, taken from reference TRBV14 and TRBJ1-2): EAGVTQFPSHSVIEKGQTVTLRCDPISGHDNLYWYRRVMGKEIKFLLHFVKESKQDESGMPNNRFLAERTGGTYSTLKVQPAELEDSGVYFCASSQGGIRTYTFGSGTRLTVV.

The chain joins TRBV2 to TRBJ1-3, with TRBD1 as a possible D gene (6 bases). This CDR3 is 16 amino acids long. CDR1 and CDR2 (germline): SNHLY, FYNNEI. V was cut by 2 bases and J by 3 bases, with 14 bases left in between. For the CDR3, the DNA is TGTGCCAGCAGTGAAATTCTGACAGGAGGTGGAAACACCATATATTTT. It encodes CASSEILTGGGNTIYF. Full variable domain (outside the CDR3, taken from reference TRBV2 and TRBJ1-3): EPEVTQTPSHQVTQMGQEVILRCVPISNHLYFYWYRQILGQKVEFLVSFYNNEISEKSEIFDDQFSVERPDGSNFTLKIRSTKLEDSAMYFCASSEILTGGGNTIYFGEGSWLTVV.

The chain employs TRBV19 and TRBJ2-1, with D perhaps matching TRBD1 (6 bases). This CDR3 is built from 17 residues. Trimming cost V 1 base and J 0 bases, with 13 bases left between them. In germline, CDR1 is LNHDA, CDR2 SQIVND (reference sequence). CDR3 nucleotide sequence: TGTGCCAGTAGTATAGGCAGGGGACACAGCTCCTACAATGAGCAGTTCTTC. This gives the protein CASSIGRGHSSYNEQFF.